Included here is one T cell receptor beta chain sequence, with context. With 60 Vbeta and 13 Jbeta primers, the PCR was carried out. Clones were read by immunoSEQ multiplex PCR, and TCRdb kept only the in-frame ones, dropping some. The data contain 110,000 to 150,000 clones, roughly 80% of them singletons. This entry belongs to a study of cytomegalovirus exposure and HLA in healthy donors. The CDR3 length is 19 residues. CDR1 and CDR2 from the germline V gene are SGHVS and FNYEAQ. With V trimmed by 5 bases and J by 6 bases, 19 bases remained unmatched. The TCR originated in a woman in her 50s in good health and CMV-seronegative. Sequenced: PBMCs. V usage is TRBV7-6 and J usage is TRBJ2-3, with 11 bases matching TRBD2. The CDR3 nucleotides are TGTGCCAGCAGCCGCCATCACAGTCGGGGTAGCGGGGGGGTGGATACGCAGTATTTT. Translated, it gives CASSRHHSRGSGGVDTQYF. Filled out from reference TRBV7-6 and TRBJ2-3, the complete variable domain reads GAGVSQSPRYKVTKRGQDVALRCDPISGHVSLYWYRQALGQGPEFLTYFNYEAQQDKSGLPNDRFSAERPEGSISTLTIQRTEQRDSAMYRCASSRHHSRGSGGVDTQYFGPGTRLTVL.